This T cell receptor beta chain derives from a study of blood T cell repertoires in COVID-19. Study overall: The United States, Italy and Spain provided the acute and convalescent COVID-19 samples. In each case, the material was cDNA or gDNA derived from T cells, B-cell-depleted T cells, or PBMCs.

In the original processing: Amplifying reference gene primers gave estimates of nucleated cell counts. Method: immunoSEQ multiplex PCR; TCRdb's copy keeps in-frame clones and lacks some. V and J calls and clone size follow that table, whereas D and trimming were derived from the DNA. The sample has approximately 150,000 clones, around 81% seen once. The CDR3 runs 18 residues. Trimming took 5 bases from V and 1 from J, leaving 18 bases between them. The germline gives CDR1 SEHNR, CDR2 FQNEAQ (reference sequence). The sequenced material came from peripheral blood. The chain is built from TRBV7-9 and TRBJ1-6; maybe TRBD1 (6 bases). This TCR came from a human donor in a cohort sampled during active COVID-19. CDR3 in amino acids: CASSPGTSGASYNSPLHF. CDR3 in DNA: TGTGCCAGCAGCCCTGGGACATCCGGAGCTTCCTATAATTCACCCCTCCACTTT.